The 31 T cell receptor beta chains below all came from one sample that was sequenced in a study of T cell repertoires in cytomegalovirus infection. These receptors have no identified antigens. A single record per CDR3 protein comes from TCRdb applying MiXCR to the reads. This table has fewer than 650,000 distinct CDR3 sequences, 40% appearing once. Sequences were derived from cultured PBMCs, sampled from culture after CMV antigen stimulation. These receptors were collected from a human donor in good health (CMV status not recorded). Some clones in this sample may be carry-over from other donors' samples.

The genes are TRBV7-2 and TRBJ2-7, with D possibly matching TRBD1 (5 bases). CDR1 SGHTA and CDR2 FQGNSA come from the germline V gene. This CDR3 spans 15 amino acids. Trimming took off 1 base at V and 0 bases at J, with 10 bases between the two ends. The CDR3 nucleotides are TGTGCCAGCAGCTTAGTGGGGCGGAGCTCCTACGAGCAGTACTTC. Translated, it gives CASSLVGRSSYEQYF.

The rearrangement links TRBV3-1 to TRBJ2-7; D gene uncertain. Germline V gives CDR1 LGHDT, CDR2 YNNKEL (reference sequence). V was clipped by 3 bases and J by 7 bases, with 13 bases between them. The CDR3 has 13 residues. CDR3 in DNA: TGTGCCAGCAGCCAGAATTTTGGGGTTGAGCAGTACTTC. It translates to CASSQNFGVEQYF.

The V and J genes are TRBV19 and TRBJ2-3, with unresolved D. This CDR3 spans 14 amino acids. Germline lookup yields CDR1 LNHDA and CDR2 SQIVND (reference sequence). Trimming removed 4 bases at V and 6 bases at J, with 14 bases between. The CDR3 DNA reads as TGTGCCAGTAGTACCGACTGGAACGGGGATACGCAGTATTTT. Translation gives CASSTDWNGDTQYF.

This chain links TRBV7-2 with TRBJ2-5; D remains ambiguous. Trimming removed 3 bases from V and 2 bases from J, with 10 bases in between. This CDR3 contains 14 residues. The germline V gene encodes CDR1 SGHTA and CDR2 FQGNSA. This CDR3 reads CASSFHGQQETQYF. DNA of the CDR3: TGTGCCAGCAGCTTCCACGGCCAACAAGAGACCCAGTACTTC.

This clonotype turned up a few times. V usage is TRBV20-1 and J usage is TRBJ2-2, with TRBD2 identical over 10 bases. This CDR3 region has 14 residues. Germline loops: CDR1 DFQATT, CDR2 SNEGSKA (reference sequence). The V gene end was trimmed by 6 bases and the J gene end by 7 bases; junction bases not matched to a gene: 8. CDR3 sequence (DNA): TGCAGTGCCCAAGCGGGGGGGCTAGGCGGGGAGCTGTTTTTT. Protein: CSAQAGGLGGELFF.

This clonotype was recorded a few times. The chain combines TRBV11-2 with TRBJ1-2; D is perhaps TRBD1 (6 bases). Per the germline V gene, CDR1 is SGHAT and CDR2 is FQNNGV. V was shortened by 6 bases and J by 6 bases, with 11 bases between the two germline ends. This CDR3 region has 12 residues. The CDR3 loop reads CASSWEGDGYTF. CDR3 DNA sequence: TGTGCCAGCAGTTGGGAGGGGGATGGCTACACCTTC.

DNA of the CDR3: TGTGCCAGCAGCCCCGTAGGGGGTTACGAGCAGTACTTC. It encodes CASSPVGGYEQYF. The V call is TRBV7-6, the J call TRBJ2-7; D possibly corresponds to TRBD1 (6 bases). V was cut by 5 bases and J by 4 bases, with 12 bases left in between. Per the germline V gene, CDR1 is SGHVS and CDR2 is FNYEAQ. The CDR3 has 13 amino acids.

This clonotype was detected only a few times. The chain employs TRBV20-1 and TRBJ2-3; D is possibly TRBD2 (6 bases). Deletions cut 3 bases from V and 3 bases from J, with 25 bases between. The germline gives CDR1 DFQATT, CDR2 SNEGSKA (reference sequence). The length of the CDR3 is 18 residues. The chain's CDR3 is CSASGGLWNPVGTDTQYF. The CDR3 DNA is TGCAGTGCTAGCGGAGGGCTTTGGAACCCCGTGGGTACAGATACGCAGTATTTT.

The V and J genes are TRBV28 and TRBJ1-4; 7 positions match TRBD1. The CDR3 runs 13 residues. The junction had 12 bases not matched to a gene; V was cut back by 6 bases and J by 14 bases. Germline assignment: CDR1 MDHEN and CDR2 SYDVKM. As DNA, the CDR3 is TGTGCCAGCAGCAGGGGACAGCAGTGGGGGCTGTTTTTT. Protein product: CASSRGQQWGLFF. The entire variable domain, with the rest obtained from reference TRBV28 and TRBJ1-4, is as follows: DVKVTQSSRYLVKRTGEKVFLECVQDMDHENMFWYRQDPGLGLRLIYFSYDVKMKEKGDIPEGYSVSREKKERFSLILESASTNQTSMYLCASSRGQQWGLFFGSGTQLSVL.

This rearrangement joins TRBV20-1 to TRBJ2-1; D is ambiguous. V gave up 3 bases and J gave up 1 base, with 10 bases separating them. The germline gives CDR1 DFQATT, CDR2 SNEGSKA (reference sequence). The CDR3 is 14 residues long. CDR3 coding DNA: TGCAGTGCTAGTAGGGATATTTCCTACAATGAGCAGTTCTTC. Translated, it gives CSASRDISYNEQFF.

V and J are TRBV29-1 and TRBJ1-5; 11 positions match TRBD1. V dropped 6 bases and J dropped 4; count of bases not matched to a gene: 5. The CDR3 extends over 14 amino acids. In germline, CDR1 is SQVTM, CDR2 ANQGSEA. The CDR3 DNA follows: TGCAGCGTCCGGGACAGGGGGTATAATCAGCCCCAGCATTTT. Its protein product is CSVRDRGYNQPQHF.

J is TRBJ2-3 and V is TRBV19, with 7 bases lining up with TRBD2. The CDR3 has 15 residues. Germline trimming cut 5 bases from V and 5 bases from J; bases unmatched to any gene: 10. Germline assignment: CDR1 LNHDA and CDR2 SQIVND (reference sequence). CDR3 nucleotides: TGTGCCAGTAGTTCACGGACTAGGGTTGGAGATACGCAGTATTTT. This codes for CASSSRTRVGDTQYF. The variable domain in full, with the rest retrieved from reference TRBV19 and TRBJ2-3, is DGGITQSPKYLFRKEGQNVTLSCEQNLNHDAMYWYRQDPGQGLRLIYYSQIVNDFQKGDIAEGYSVSREKKESFPLTVTSAQKNPTAFYLCASSSRTRVGDTQYFGPGTRLTVL.

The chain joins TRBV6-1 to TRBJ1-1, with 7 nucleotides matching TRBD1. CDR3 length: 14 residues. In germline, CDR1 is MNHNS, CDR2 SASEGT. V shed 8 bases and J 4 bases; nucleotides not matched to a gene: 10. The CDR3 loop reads CASATSTGSTEAFF. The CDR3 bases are TGTGCCAGCGCAACGTCGACAGGGAGCACTGAAGCTTTCTTT.

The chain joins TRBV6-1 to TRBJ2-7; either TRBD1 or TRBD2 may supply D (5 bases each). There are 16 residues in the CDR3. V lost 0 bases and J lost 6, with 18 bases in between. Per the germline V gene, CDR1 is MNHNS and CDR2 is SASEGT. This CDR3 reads CASSEALGDLQSEQYF. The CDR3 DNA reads TGTGCCAGCAGTGAAGCGTTGGGGGACCTTCAGTCCGAGCAGTACTTC.

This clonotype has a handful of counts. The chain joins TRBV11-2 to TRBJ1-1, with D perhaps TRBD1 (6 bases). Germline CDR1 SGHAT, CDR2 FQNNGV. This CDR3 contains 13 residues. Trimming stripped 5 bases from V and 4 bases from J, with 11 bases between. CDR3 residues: CASSRGGATEAFF. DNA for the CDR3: TGTGCCAGCAGCCGGGGGGGGGCCACTGAAGCTTTCTTT.

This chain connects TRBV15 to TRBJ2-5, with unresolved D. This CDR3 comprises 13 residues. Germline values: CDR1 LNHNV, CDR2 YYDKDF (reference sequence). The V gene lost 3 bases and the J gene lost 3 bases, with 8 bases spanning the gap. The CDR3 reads CATSSTLEETQYF. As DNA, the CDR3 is TGTGCCACCAGCAGCACCTTAGAAGAGACCCAGTACTTC.

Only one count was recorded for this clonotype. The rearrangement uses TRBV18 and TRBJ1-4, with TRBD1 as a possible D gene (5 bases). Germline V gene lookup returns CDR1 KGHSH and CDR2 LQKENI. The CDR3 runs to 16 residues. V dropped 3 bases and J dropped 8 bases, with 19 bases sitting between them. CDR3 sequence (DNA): TGTGCCAGCTCACCGCTTGAGGGGCGCCTGAACGAAAAACTGTTTTTT. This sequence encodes CASSPLEGRLNEKLFF.

The CDR3 region is CASSSHGQGTTEAFF. CDR3 DNA sequence: TGTGCCAGCAGTTCCCACGGACAGGGCACCACTGAAGCTTTCTTT. The chain carries TRBV27 and TRBJ1-1, with 8 nucleotides matching TRBD1. J gave up 4 bases and V 4 bases, and 8 bases lay outside the gene matches. Germline-derived CDR1 and CDR2 are MNHEY and SMNVEV (reference sequence). The CDR3 is made up of 15 amino acids.

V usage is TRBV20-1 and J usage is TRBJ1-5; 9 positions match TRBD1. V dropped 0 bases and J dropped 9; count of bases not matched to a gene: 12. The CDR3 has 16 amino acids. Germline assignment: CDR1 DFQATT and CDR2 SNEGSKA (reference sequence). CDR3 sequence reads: CSARDKTGGKGRPQHF. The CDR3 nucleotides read TGCAGTGCTAGAGACAAGACAGGGGGTAAAGGGAGGCCCCAGCATTTT.

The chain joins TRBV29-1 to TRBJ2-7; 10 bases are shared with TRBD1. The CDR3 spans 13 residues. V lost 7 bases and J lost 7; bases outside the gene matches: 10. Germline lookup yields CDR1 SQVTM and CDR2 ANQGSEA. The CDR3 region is CSAIRDRGREQYF. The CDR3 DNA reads TGCAGCGCTATCCGGGACAGGGGTCGAGAGCAGTACTTC.

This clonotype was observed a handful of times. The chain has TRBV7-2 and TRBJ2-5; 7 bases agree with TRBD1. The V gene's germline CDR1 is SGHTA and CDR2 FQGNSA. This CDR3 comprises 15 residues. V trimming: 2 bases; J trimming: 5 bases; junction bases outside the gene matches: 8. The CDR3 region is CASSLLGQEIETQYF. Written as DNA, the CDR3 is TGTGCCAGCAGCTTACTAGGACAGGAGATTGAGACCCAGTACTTC.

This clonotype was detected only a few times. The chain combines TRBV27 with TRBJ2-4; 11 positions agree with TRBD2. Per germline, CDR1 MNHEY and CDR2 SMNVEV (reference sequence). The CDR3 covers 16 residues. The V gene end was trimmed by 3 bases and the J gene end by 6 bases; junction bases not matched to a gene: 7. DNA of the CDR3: TGTGCCAGCAGTTTTATGACTAGCGGGATTCTAAACATTCAGTACTTC. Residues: CASSFMTSGILNIQYF.

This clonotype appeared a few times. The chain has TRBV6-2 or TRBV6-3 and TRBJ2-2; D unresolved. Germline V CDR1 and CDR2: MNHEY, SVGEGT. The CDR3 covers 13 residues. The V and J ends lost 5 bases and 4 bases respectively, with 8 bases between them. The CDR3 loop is CASSPQRTGELFF. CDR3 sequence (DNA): TGTGCCAGCAGTCCTCAACGCACCGGGGAGCTGTTTTTT.

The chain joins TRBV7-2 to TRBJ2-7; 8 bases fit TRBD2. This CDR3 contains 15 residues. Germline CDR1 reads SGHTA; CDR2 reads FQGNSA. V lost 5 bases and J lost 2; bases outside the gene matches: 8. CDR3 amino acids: CASSPRVAGTYEQYF. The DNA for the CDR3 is TGTGCCAGCAGCCCGCGGGTAGCGGGGACCTACGAGCAGTACTTC.

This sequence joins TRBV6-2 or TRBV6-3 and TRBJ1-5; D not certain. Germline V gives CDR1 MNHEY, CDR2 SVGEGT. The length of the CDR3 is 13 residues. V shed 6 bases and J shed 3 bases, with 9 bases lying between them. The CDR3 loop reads CASSISHNQPQHF. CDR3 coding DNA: TGTGCCAGCAGCATCAGTCACAATCAGCCCCAGCATTTT.

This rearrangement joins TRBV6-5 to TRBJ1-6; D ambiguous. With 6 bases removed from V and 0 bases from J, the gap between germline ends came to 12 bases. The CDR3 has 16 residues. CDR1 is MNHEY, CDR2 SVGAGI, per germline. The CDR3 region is CASSSARSSYNSPLHF. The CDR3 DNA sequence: TGTGCCAGCAGCTCAGCCAGGAGCTCCTATAATTCACCCCTCCACTTT.

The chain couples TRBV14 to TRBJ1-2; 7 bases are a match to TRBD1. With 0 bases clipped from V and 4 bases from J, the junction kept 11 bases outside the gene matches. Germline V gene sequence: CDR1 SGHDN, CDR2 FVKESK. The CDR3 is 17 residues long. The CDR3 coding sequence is TGTGCCAGCAGCCAAGATGGAAAACAGGGGATCTTCTATGGCTACACCTTC. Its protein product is CASSQDGKQGIFYGYTF.

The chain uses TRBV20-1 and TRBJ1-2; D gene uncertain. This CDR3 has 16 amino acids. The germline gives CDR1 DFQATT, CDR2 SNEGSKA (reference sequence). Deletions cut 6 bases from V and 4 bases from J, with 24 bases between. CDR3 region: CSASGSPNDIAYGYTF. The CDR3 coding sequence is TGCAGTGCCTCGGGGTCACCAAACGACATCGCCTATGGCTACACCTTC.

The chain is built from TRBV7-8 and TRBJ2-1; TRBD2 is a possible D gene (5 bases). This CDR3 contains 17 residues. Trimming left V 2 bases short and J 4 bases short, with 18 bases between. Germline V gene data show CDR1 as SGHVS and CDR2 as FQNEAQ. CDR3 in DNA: TGTGCCAGCAGCTTAAAAAGGTACGGGGTCGGATACAATGAGCAGTTCTTC. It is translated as CASSLKRYGVGYNEQFF.

The CDR3 reads CASSRSGGFTDTQYF. CDR3 sequence (DNA): TGTGCCAGCAGCCGCTCCGGCGGATTCACAGATACGCAGTATTTT. This sequence joins TRBV6-2 or TRBV6-3 and TRBJ2-3; no firm D call. The CDR3 totals 15 residues. V was cut by 6 bases and J by 2 bases, with 15 bases left in between. Germline V CDR1 and CDR2: MNHEY, SVGEGT.

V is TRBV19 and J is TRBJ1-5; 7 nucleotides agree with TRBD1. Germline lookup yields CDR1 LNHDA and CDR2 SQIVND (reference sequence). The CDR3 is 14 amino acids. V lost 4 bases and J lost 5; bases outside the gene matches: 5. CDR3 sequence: CASSRQGWDQPQHF. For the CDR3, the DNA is TGTGCCAGTAGTAGACAGGGTTGGGATCAGCCCCAGCATTTT.